This T cell receptor (beta chain) originates from a study of CD8 T cells in ankylosing spondylitis. General observations from the study: From matched ankylosing spondylitis synovial fluid, disease-linked clones were reportedly recovered at significantly enriched levels. Earlier work had already found some motif variants in reactive arthritis synovial fluid and blood.

In its sample, this clonotype was seen a few times. Its target is not known. V lost 0 bases, J lost 7 bases, and 22 bases lay in between. The length of the CDR3 is 16 residues. In germline, CDR1 is SQVTM, CDR2 ANQGSEA. 5'-RACE, quantitative and with molecular barcodes, yielded the TCR beta libraries. TCRdb ran MiXCR on the 5' RACE reads and lists one entry per CDR3 protein. This sample has 150,000 to 200,000 distinct CDR3 sequences; approximately 10% occur once, and the top ten carry about 28%. This TCR came from a male donor with ankylosing spondylitis or in good health (not recorded which). Sequencing was performed on blood, either unsorted or a sorted T cell fraction (not recorded which). The chain combines TRBV29-1 with TRBJ2-7, with D possibly matching TRBD1 (6 bases). CDR3 in amino acids: CSVEDPRQGSPGEQYF. The CDR3, as DNA: TGCAGCGTTGAAGATCCCCGGCAGGGGTCTCCGGGGGAGCAGTACTTC.